The T cell receptor beta chain described here comes from a study of blood T cell repertoires in COVID-19. CDR3 length: 16 amino acids. In the original workflow: Reference gene primer amplification gave estimated nucleated cell counts. The table came from immunoSEQ multiplex PCR; TCRdb's copy has only in-frame clones and leaves some out. From that table come the V and J calls and clone size; the DNA was used to work out D and trimming. The data hold roughly 170,000 clones, with around nine tenths observed a single time. The source is a man aged 35-49 years with active or convalescent COVID-19. Material for sequencing was peripheral blood. V gene TRBV21-1 combines with J gene TRBJ2-1; the table's D call TRBD2 went unverified against the DNA. TRBV21-1 is a recognized pseudogene. CDR3 in amino acids: CASSKVQRGIYNEQFF. CDR3 in DNA: TGTGCCAGCAGCAAAGTCCAGCGGGGGATATACAATGAGCAGTTCTTC.